These 13 T cell receptor beta chains were all obtained from the same sample, sequenced in a study of prognosis after radiotherapy for stage I lung cancer. The authors amplified TCR beta CDR3 from genomic DNA using two-round multiplex PCR. Initially, in first-round PCR, primers specific to each TRBV and TRBJ gene were used. TCRdb re-called the multiplex PCR reads with MiXCR, one entry per CDR3 protein. The sample holds more than 25,000 distinct CDR3 sequences; approximately 30% are singletons and the top ten take 33%. The sequences come from PBMCs, collected before or after stereotactic body radiation therapy (not recorded which). The receptors shown here come from a donor aged 50 or older with non-small cell lung cancer.

Concerning this clonotype: A much larger clone lies a single base off, so this may be a read error. The chain couples TRBV6-2 or TRBV6-3 to TRBJ1-5; 10 bases line up with TRBD1. The CDR3 is 15 amino acids. After removal of 7 bases from V and 6 bases from J, the junction contained 9 bases not matched to a gene. CDR1 and CDR2 (germline): MNHEY, SVGEGT. The CDR3 spells CASTPLGQGFQPQHF. The CDR3 nucleotides are TGTGCCAGCACCCCGCTGGGACAGGGGTTTCAGCCCCAGCATTTT.

This clonotype was seen at least ten times. The chain uses TRBV24-1 and TRBJ2-2; 12 positions match TRBD1. This CDR3 is built from 15 residues. In germline, CDR1 is KGHDR, CDR2 SFDVKD. The V gene end was trimmed by 10 bases and the J gene end by 6 bases; junction bases not matched to a gene: 8. CDR3 loop: CATAVGTGGSGELFF. In DNA form, the CDR3 reads TGTGCCACGGCGGTCGGGACAGGGGGCTCCGGGGAGCTGTTTTTT.

This clonotype was detected many times. This chain links TRBV5-6 with TRBJ1-6; 7 bases line up with TRBD1. The germline V gene encodes CDR1 SGHDT and CDR2 YYEEEE. The CDR3 has 15 amino acids. Trimming removed 4 bases from V and 5 bases from J; junction bases left unmatched: 6. CDR3 loop: CASSPWDRNNSPLHF. CDR3 bases: TGTGCCAGCAGCCCATGGGACAGAAATAATTCACCCCTCCACTTT.

This clonotype was recorded once. Germline is not matched at one junction end, which may reflect a read error. This sequence joins TRBV27 and TRBJ1-2; 8 nucleotides agree with TRBD1. Looked up from germline, CDR1 is MNHEY and CDR2 is SMNVEV (reference sequence). The CDR3 extends over 17 amino acids. The chain's CDR3 is CASSLQGACRLVYCYTF. In nucleotides, the CDR3 is TGTGCCAGCAGTCTGCAGGGGGCTTGTAGGCTGGTCTATTGCTACACCTTC.

This clonotype is labeled as medium-sized. The chain couples TRBV5-5 to TRBJ1-1; 8 bases match TRBD1. Losses at the gene ends were 0 bases for V and 11 bases for J; bases not matched to a gene: 0. The germline CDR1 and CDR2 sequences are SGHKS and YYEKEE (reference sequence). This CDR3 region has 11 residues. CDR3 in amino acids: CASSLGTGAFF. As DNA, the CDR3 is TGTGCCAGCAGCTTGGGGACAGGGGCTTTCTTT.

The table lists this clonotype with many counts. The chain carries TRBV5-1 and TRBJ2-1; TRBD2 agrees at 8 bases. CDR3 length: 14 residues. V was clipped by 4 bases and J by 7 bases; unmatched bases: 7. The germline V gene has CDR1 SGHRS and CDR2 YFSETQ. CDR3 region: CASSPLAANNEQFF. CDR3 in DNA: TGCGCCAGCAGCCCACTAGCGGCCAATAATGAGCAGTTCTTC.

On this clonotype: A much more abundant neighbour one base away suggests this may be a read error. V is TRBV20-1 and J is TRBJ2-7; tentative D call: TRBD2 (6 bases). The ends were cut back, 6 bases at V and 5 bases at J, with 20 bases in the middle. The germline gives CDR1 DFQATT, CDR2 SNEGSKA (reference sequence). The CDR3 is 14 amino acids. The CDR3 region is CSAAQGWRADEQYF. The CDR3, as DNA: TGCAGTGCCGCCCAGGGCTGGAGGGCCGACGAGCAGTACTTC.

With respect to this clonotype: This clone may be a read error of a much larger clone one base away. The chain employs TRBV5-1 and TRBJ2-5, with 13 positions matching TRBD2. CDR1 SGHRS and CDR2 YFSETQ come from the germline V gene. The V segment lost 0 bases and the J segment 9 bases; nucleotides outside the gene matches: 8. This CDR3 is built from 16 residues. CDR3 sequence reads: CASSLDSTSGREAQYF. CDR3 sequence (DNA): TGCGCCAGCAGCTTGGATTCAACTAGCGGGAGGGAGGCCCAGTACTTC.

This clonotype was seen many times. The V call is TRBV3-1, the J call TRBJ2-3, with D possibly TRBD2 on 6 matching bases. The V end lost 4 bases, the J end lost 1 base, and 12 bases lay between the germline ends. The CDR3 loop spans 15 amino acids. The V gene's germline CDR1 is LGHDT and CDR2 YNNKEL (reference sequence). Here the CDR3 DNA reads TGTGCCAGCAGCCCTCAGTGGGAGGGCACAGATACGCAGTATTTT. It is translated as CASSPQWEGTDTQYF.

In the case of this clonotype: A much larger clone sits a single nucleotide away, making a read error possible. V and J are TRBV5-6 and TRBJ2-1; 11 positions agree with TRBD2. This CDR3 is 16 amino acids long. V lost 0 bases, J lost 3 bases, and 2 bases stayed unmatched. Germline V lookup: CDR1 SGHDT, CDR2 YYEEEE. The CDR3 loop reads CASSLAGLADYNEQFF. The CDR3 DNA follows: TGTGCCAGCAGCTTGGCGGGACTAGCGGACTACAATGAGCAGTTCTTC.

This clonotype was found a few times. A much larger clone lies a single base off, so this may be a read error. The rearrangement joins TRBV6-2 or TRBV6-3 to TRBJ1-1, with D possibly being TRBD1 (5 bases). The CDR3 runs 11 residues. Between the trimmed V and J ends, which lost 5 bases and 6 bases, there was a span of 7 bases. The germline V gene encodes CDR1 MNHEY and CDR2 SVGEGT. In nucleotides, the CDR3 is TGTGCCAGCAGTACAGGCTCTGAAGCTTTCTTT. It is translated as CASSTGSEAFF.

The genes are TRBV20-1 and TRBJ2-3; the match to TRBD2 covers 8 bases. The CDR3 has 14 amino acids. After removal of 2 bases from V and 1 base from J, the junction contained 2 bases not matched to a gene. Germline lookup yields CDR1 DFQATT and CDR2 SNEGSKA (reference sequence). CDR3 nucleotide sequence: TGCAGTGCTAGACGGGGGGGCGGCACAGATACGCAGTATTTT. Translation: CSARRGGGTDTQYF.

The V gene is TRBV5-6, the J gene TRBJ2-6, with D hard to call. Germline CDR1 reads SGHDT; CDR2 reads YYEEEE. Trimming stripped 0 bases from V and 0 bases from J, with 13 bases between. This CDR3 has 18 amino acids. This CDR3 reads CASSLEPRFGSGANVLTF. DNA for the CDR3: TGTGCCAGCAGCTTGGAACCCAGATTCGGCTCTGGGGCCAACGTCCTGACTTTC.